This T cell receptor beta chain was sequenced for a study of T cell changes during pregnancy in multiple sclerosis. TCRdb's table, derived via immunoSEQ multiplex PCR, lists solely in-frame clones and lacks some. The sample holds 57,000 or so clones, about nine tenths seen once. The CDR3 has 13 amino acids. V was shortened by 3 bases and J by 4 bases, with 10 bases between the two germline ends. CDR1 MNHEY and CDR2 SMNVEV come from the germline V gene (reference sequence). V gene TRBV27 combines with J gene TRBJ2-7, with D possibly being TRBD1 (5 bases). The sample was peripheral blood, taken in the third trimester of pregnancy. The TCR originated in a female donor in good health, enrolled as a control in a pregnancy study. The CDR3, as DNA: TGTGCCAGCAGTTTTCAGGGTGTGTACGAGCAGTACTTC. Protein: CASSFQGVYEQYF.